The clone carrying this T cell receptor beta chain has more than one count but fewer than ten. The antigen remains undetermined. The data derive from a study of cytomegalovirus exposure and HLA in healthy donors. The study's findings and limits: Available immune exposure information covered CMV serostatus only. A later analysis found most CMV-associated TCR beta chains apparently HLA-restricted. A reported reduction in N-insertions relative to the roughly 710-donor mean was seen in an Asian-associated ancestry cluster in a later analysis. Later analysis associated a missense DCLRE1C variant with TCR beta V- and J-gene trimming.

PCR amplification relied on 60 Vbeta primers (plus 13 Jbeta primers). Method: immunoSEQ multiplex PCR; TCRdb's copy keeps in-frame clones and lacks some. The repertoire holds about 88,000 clones, with about 67% as singletons. The CDR3 contains 15 residues. Between the trimmed V and J ends, which lost 4 bases and 0 bases, there was a span of 14 bases. Looked up from germline, CDR1 is SGDLS and CDR2 is YYNGEE. The chain is built from TRBV9 and TRBJ2-7; D might be TRBD2 (6 bases). Sequenced input: PBMCs. This sequence originates from a woman between 18 and 29 years old in good health and CMV-seropositive. The CDR3 spells CASSFSSGSSYEQYF. The CDR3 DNA is TGTGCCAGCAGCTTCAGTAGCGGAAGCTCCTACGAGCAGTACTTC.